Presented here are 27 T cell receptor beta chains from one specimen sequenced in a study of blood T cell repertoires in COVID-19. Assay: immunoSEQ multiplex PCR; the TCRdb copy retains only in-frame clones and omits some. The sample has about 40,000 clones; 70% to 90% are singletons. The sequencing sample was made of peripheral blood. The receptors shown here come from a man between 50 and 59 years old in a cohort sampled during active COVID-19.

The chain joins TRBV11-2 to TRBJ1-2; TRBD1 matches at 7 bases. Germline CDR1 reads SGHAT; CDR2 reads FQNNGV. This CDR3 region has 14 residues. With V trimmed by 5 bases and J by 6 bases, 9 bases remained unmatched. The chain's CDR3 is CASSVRQGTNGYTF. Written as DNA, the CDR3 is TGTGCCAGCAGCGTCAGACAGGGAACGAATGGCTACACCTTC.

The chain has TRBV11-2 and TRBJ1-2; no reliable D call. CDR1 is SGHAT, CDR2 FQNNGV, per germline. V was shortened by 5 bases and J by 3 bases, with 10 bases between the two germline ends. The CDR3 loop spans 13 amino acids. Here the CDR3 DNA reads TGTGCCAGCAGCCCCCCGGGGTACTATGGCTACACCTTC. Translating it yields CASSPPGYYGYTF.

This clone was seen a handful of times. A read error may account for a junction end that differs from germline. The rearrangement uses TRBV7-7 and TRBJ2-1, with no clear D. Germline CDR1 SSHAT, CDR2 FNYEAQ (reference sequence). The CDR3 is 13 amino acids. The CDR3 sequence is CASSPDTYNEQFF. The CDR3 DNA follows: TGTGCTAGCAGCCCAGACACTTACAATGAGCAGTTCTTC.

The V call is TRBV4-1, the J call TRBJ1-1; 9 bases are a match to TRBD1. The CDR3 sequence is 16 residues long. Losses at the gene ends were 0 bases for V and 4 bases for J; bases not matched to a gene: 6. Germline assignment: CDR1 MGHRA and CDR2 YSYEKL. The CDR3 DNA reads as TGCGCCAGCAGCCAAGATCTCCGGACAGGGGTCACTGAAGCTTTCTTT. Its protein is CASSQDLRTGVTEAFF.

V gene TRBV11-2 combines with J gene TRBJ1-1; the D is unclear. This CDR3 spans 14 amino acids. V lost 5 bases and J 1 base, leaving 11 bases between the germline ends. Germline assignment: CDR1 SGHAT and CDR2 FQNNGV. The CDR3: CASSLRVGNTEAFF. CDR3 in DNA: TGTGCCAGCAGCCTGCGTGTTGGGAACACTGAAGCTTTCTTT.

V usage is TRBV28 and J usage is TRBJ1-1, with D unresolved. The germline V gene encodes CDR1 MDHEN and CDR2 SYDVKM. The CDR3 is 17 residues long. The V and J ends lost 0 bases and 0 bases respectively, with 14 bases between them. The CDR3 loop is CASSLWGRETMNTEAFF. The CDR3 DNA reads as TGTGCCAGCAGTTTATGGGGGAGGGAAACAATGAACACTGAAGCTTTCTTT.

The chain is built from TRBV4-3 and TRBJ2-7; maybe TRBD1 (6 bases). V was shortened by 2 bases and J by 2 bases, with 25 bases between the two germline ends. Per the germline V gene, CDR1 is LGHNA and CDR2 is YSLEER. The CDR3 is 19 amino acids. The CDR3 spells CASSQTRRGPGQVPYEQYF. The CDR3 DNA reads as TGCGCCAGCAGCCAAACACGGCGTGGACCGGGACAAGTTCCCTACGAGCAGTACTTC.

The rearrangement uses TRBV18 and TRBJ1-1; D is perhaps TRBD1 (5 bases). Germline V CDR1 and CDR2: KGHSH, LQKENI. The V gene lost 2 bases and the J gene lost 5 bases, with 21 bases spanning the gap. The CDR3 has 17 amino acids. The CDR3 loop is CASSPFGGSSVSTEAFF. Written as DNA, the CDR3 is TGTGCCAGCTCACCATTCGGGGGATCTAGCGTTTCGACTGAAGCTTTCTTT.

The V call is TRBV9, the J call TRBJ1-4, with TRBD1 identical over 9 bases. Trimming removed 0 bases from V and 7 bases from J; junction bases left unmatched: 7. Germline CDR1 is SGDLS and CDR2 is YYNGEE. The CDR3 is made up of 16 amino acids. The CDR3 DNA is TGTGCCAGCAGCGTAGCTACGGGACAGGGAAGTGAAAAACTGTTTTTT. It codes for CASSVATGQGSEKLFF.

This chain links TRBV4-1 with TRBJ1-1, with D possibly matching TRBD1 (6 bases). CDR3 length: 18 amino acids. The V and J ends lost 7 bases and 1 base respectively, with 25 bases between them. Germline lookup yields CDR1 MGHRA and CDR2 YSYEKL. The CDR3 loop reads CASTARGFGPAGNTEAFF. CDR3 DNA: TGCGCCAGCACCGCCAGGGGCTTCGGCCCCGCGGGGAACACTGAAGCTTTCTTT.

The J gene is TRBJ2-1, the V gene TRBV6-5, with D maybe TRBD2 (6 bases). Germline V gives CDR1 MNHEY, CDR2 SVGAGI. V gave up 4 bases and J gave up 5 bases, with 9 bases separating them. This CDR3 comprises 13 residues. CDR3 in amino acids: CASSSGLNNEQFF. The CDR3 DNA is TGTGCCAGCAGTTCGGGACTTAACAATGAGCAGTTCTTC.

CDR3: CATSRDGDSRRYGYTF. The CDR3 nucleotides are TGTGCCACCAGCAGAGATGGCGACAGCCGGCGCTATGGCTACACCTTC. The rearrangement uses TRBV15 and TRBJ1-2; perhaps TRBD1 as D (5 bases). This CDR3 region has 16 residues. V dropped 0 bases and J dropped 4 bases, with 15 bases sitting between them. The germline CDR1 and CDR2 sequences are LNHNV and YYDKDF (reference sequence).

The rearrangement uses TRBV29-1 and TRBJ2-1; TRBD1 is a possible D gene (6 bases). Trimming shortened V by 6 bases and J by 3 bases, and 15 bases separated the two germline ends. In germline, CDR1 is SQVTM, CDR2 ANQGSEA. The CDR3 runs to 14 residues. The CDR3 protein is CSVKQTGHYNEQFF. The CDR3 DNA follows: TGCAGCGTCAAACAGACAGGACACTACAATGAGCAGTTCTTC.

The J gene is TRBJ2-5, the V gene TRBV10-2, with a possible D match to TRBD2 (6 bases). Germline assignment: CDR1 WSHSY and CDR2 SAAADI. V lost 3 bases to trimming and J lost 5 bases, with 22 bases between them. CDR3 length: 17 amino acids. Written as DNA, the CDR3 is TGCGCCAGCAGTGACCTGAACCTAGTGTGGGGGAGGGAGACCCAGTACTTC. Translation gives CASSDLNLVWGRETQYF.

The V call is TRBV11-3, the J call TRBJ2-6; 7 nucleotides align to TRBD1. V shed 8 bases and J 0 bases; nucleotides not matched to a gene: 7. From germline, CDR1 is SGHNT and CDR2 YENEEA. The CDR3 extends over 16 amino acids. The CDR3 coding sequence is TGTGCCAGCGGGATAAGGGACAGCTCTGGGGCCAACGTCCTGACTTTC. Translation: CASGIRDSSGANVLTF.

The rearrangement uses TRBV29-1 and TRBJ2-1; TRBD2 matches at 7 bases. This CDR3 spans 16 amino acids. V shed 0 bases and J 1 base; nucleotides not matched to a gene: 6. Germline assignment: CDR1 SQVTM and CDR2 ANQGSEA. This CDR3 reads CSVEDSAGPSYNEQFF. CDR3 DNA sequence: TGCAGCGTTGAAGATTCAGCGGGGCCATCCTACAATGAGCAGTTCTTC.

The chain is built from TRBV6-6 and TRBJ1-1; D may be TRBD1 (6 bases). Germline V gives CDR1 MNHNY, CDR2 SVGAGI (reference sequence). The CDR3 contains 15 residues. Deletions cut 0 bases from V and 3 bases from J, with 11 bases between. CDR3 in amino acids: CASSYSGGRDTEAFF. DNA for the CDR3: TGTGCCAGCAGTTACTCGGGGGGGCGCGACACTGAAGCTTTCTTT.

The chain couples TRBV11-3 to TRBJ2-5; TRBD2 aligns across 8 bases. CDR3 size: 14 residues. Germline trimming cut 5 bases from V and 5 bases from J; bases unmatched to any gene: 7. Per the germline V gene, CDR1 is SGHNT and CDR2 is YENEEA. CDR3 sequence: CASSPGGPGETQYF. CDR3 sequence (DNA): TGTGCCAGCAGCCCGGGGGGGCCGGGGGAGACCCAGTACTTC.

This chain links TRBV30 with TRBJ2-3; weak D call: TRBD2 (6 bases). From germline, CDR1 is GTSNPN and CDR2 SVGIG (reference sequence). The V end was cut by 5 bases, the J end by 5 bases, with 14 bases between. CDR3 size: 13 residues. The CDR3 protein is CAWDAGKRDTQYF. CDR3 DNA: TGTGCCTGGGATGCGGGAAAGAGAGATACGCAGTATTTT.

The V call is TRBV13, the J call TRBJ2-1; TRBD2 might be the D (5 bases). V shed 5 bases and J shed 0 bases, with 14 bases lying between them. This CDR3 contains 16 residues. Germline V gene data show CDR1 as PRHDT and CDR2 as FYEKMQ (reference sequence). The CDR3 loop reads CASSPHPGSSYNEQFF. The CDR3 DNA reads as TGTGCCAGCAGCCCGCATCCGGGGAGCTCCTACAATGAGCAGTTCTTC.

This chain joins TRBV9 and TRBJ2-1; possible D gene TRBD2, 7 bases. V lost 0 bases and J lost 7, with 29 bases in between. This CDR3 contains 20 residues. Germline values: CDR1 SGDLS, CDR2 YYNGEE. The CDR3 sequence is CASSVVPTPDRPREWNEQFF. CDR3 DNA sequence: TGTGCCAGCAGCGTAGTTCCGACCCCTGACAGGCCGCGGGAGTGGAATGAGCAGTTCTTC.

This chain uses TRBV13 with TRBJ1-5, with 9 bases that match TRBD1. Germline V gene sequence: CDR1 PRHDT, CDR2 FYEKMQ (reference sequence). V shed 5 bases and J 11 bases; nucleotides not matched to a gene: 22. The CDR3 spans 18 residues. The DNA for the CDR3 is TGTGCCAGCAGCGGCAGAGAGACCGGGACAGGGAGCGTTGGGACCCAGCATTTT. Translating it yields CASSGRETGTGSVGTQHF.

The gene calls are TRBV21-1 and TRBJ1-2; the table's D call, TRBD1, has no DNA check behind it. TRBV21-1 is shown as a pseudogene. This CDR3 contains 13 residues. CDR3 sequence: CASSGRTGSGYTF. The DNA for the CDR3 is TGTGCCAGCAGCGGACGGACAGGGAGCGGCTACACCTTC.

The chain combines TRBV10-3 with TRBJ1-6; D ambiguous. Trimming took off 4 bases at V and 7 bases at J, with 11 bases between the two ends. This CDR3 is built from 14 residues. CDR1 and CDR2 (germline): ENHRY, SYGVKD. The CDR3 DNA sequence: TGTGCCATCAGTGTGGAGGCGGGGAATTCACCCCTCCACTTT. It yields the protein CAISVEAGNSPLHF.

This sequence joins TRBV5-8 and TRBJ1-5, with unresolved D. Trimming took 0 bases from V and 6 from J, leaving 13 bases between them. The CDR3 extends over 15 amino acids. Germline lookup yields CDR1 SGHTS and CDR2 YDEGEE. CDR3 nucleotides: TGTGCCAGCAGCTTGGGGCCACGAGGCGGTCAGCCCCAGCATTTT. The encoded protein is CASSLGPRGGQPQHF. Full variable domain (remainder filled in from reference TRBV5-8 and TRBJ1-5): EAGVTQSPTHLIKTRGQQATLRCSPISGHTSVYWYQQALGLGLQFLLWYDEGEERNRGNFPPRFSGRQFPNYSSELNVNALELEDSALYLCASSLGPRGGQPQHFGDGTRLSIL.

CDR3 residues: CAIRQEGLGNQPQHF. The CDR3 nucleotides are TGTGCCATCAGGCAGGAGGGTCTTGGAAATCAGCCCCAGCATTTT. The V and J genes are TRBV10-3 and TRBJ1-5, with D unresolved. The ends were cut back, 6 bases at V and 4 bases at J, with 16 bases in the middle. The CDR3 has 15 amino acids. CDR1 and CDR2 from the germline V gene are ENHRY and SYGVKD.

This clone was detected once. The chain uses TRBV2 and TRBJ2-7, with D tentatively TRBD1 (7 bases). V lost 7 bases, J lost 2 bases, and 18 bases lay in between. CDR1 and CDR2 (germline): SNHLY, FYNNEI. CDR3 length: 15 residues. The CDR3 sequence is CASTPTGDSTYEQYF. The CDR3 DNA is TGTGCCAGCACCCCCACGGGGGACAGTACCTACGAGCAGTACTTC.